This T cell receptor (beta chain) was sequenced in a study of shared clonotypes between healthy human individuals. Study-level results: The low donor count limited represented genetic and exposure-history diversity.

In the case of this clone: Its matching antigen is unknown.

Per the original data handling: ImmunoSEQ yielded junction-only sequences lacking quality scores, so filtering differed. Using immunoSEQ multiplex PCR, the repertoire was profiled, and TCRdb retains in-frame clones only, with some absent. That table is the source of V, J and clone size, and D and trimming were worked out from the DNA. The table records about 680,000 clones, 92% of them present only once. This CDR3 spans 17 amino acids. CDR1 and CDR2 from the germline V gene are ENHRY and SYGVKD. Germline trimming cut 3 bases from V and 3 bases from J; bases unmatched to any gene: 6. Naive CD8 cells lacked CD45RO and underwent positive selection for CCR7, leaving out terminally differentiated effector memory CD45RA+ cells. The study drew all its donors from Caucasian adults living in Nashville, Tennessee.

The TCR was taken from a man aged 25-45 years in good health. Material: naive CD8+ T cells sorted from blood. The rearrangement links TRBV10-3 to TRBJ2-6, with 9 bases aligning to TRBD2. CDR3 coding DNA: TGTGCCATCAGTGAAGCGGGGGGCGAGCTTGGGGCCAACGTCCTGACTTTC. This translates into CAISEAGGELGANVLTF.